The TCR beta chain described here comes from a study of beta chain features in type 1 diabetes. Across the study: The patient and healthy donor groups were comparable for age, gender and cell yields.

Expressed TCRB transcripts got sequenced, as all isolated RNA was reverse transcribed. Assay used: immunoSEQ multiplex PCR; TCRdb lists only in-frame clones, some missing. The sample comprises 130,000 or so clones, roughly 10% of which are singletons, and around 0.65% rests with the top ten. Overall study findings and caveats: It was among patients, rather than healthy donors, that naive, central memory and Treg TCRB repertoires appeared more similar.

V shed 5 bases and J 5 bases; nucleotides not matched to a gene: 3. CDR1 SNHLY and CDR2 FYNNEI come from the germline V gene. The CDR3 loop spans 14 amino acids. A note on this clone: Its antigen is not identified.

Sequencing input: central memory CD4+ T cells from blood. This chain connects TRBV2 to TRBJ2-2; 9 nucleotides align to TRBD1. The sequence came from a woman between 40 and 55 years old in good health. The CDR3 bases are TGTGCCAGCAGTTGGACAGGGGATACCGGGGAGCTGTTTTTT. Translation: CASSWTGDTGELFF.